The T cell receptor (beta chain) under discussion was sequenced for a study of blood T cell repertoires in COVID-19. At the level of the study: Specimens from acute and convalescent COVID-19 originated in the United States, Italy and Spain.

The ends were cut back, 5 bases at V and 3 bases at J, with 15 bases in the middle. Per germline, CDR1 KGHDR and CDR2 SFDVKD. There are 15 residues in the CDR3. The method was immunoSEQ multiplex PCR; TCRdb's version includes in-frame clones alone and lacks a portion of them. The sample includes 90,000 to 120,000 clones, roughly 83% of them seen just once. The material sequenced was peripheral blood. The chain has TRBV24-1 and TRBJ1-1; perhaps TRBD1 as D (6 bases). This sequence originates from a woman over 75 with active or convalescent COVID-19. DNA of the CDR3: TGTGCCACCAGTGGCTCCGCACAGGGTCACACTGAAGCTTTCTTT. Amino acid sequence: CATSGSAQGHTEAFF.